This TCR beta chain emerged from a study (dated by TCRdb to the mid-2010s). A note on the overall study: Whether tumor-infiltrating Tregs in breast cancer are recruited from blood Tregs or converted in situ from other CD4+ T cell subsets was tested. Overall study results and their limits: The validation in the larger cohort was limited to a single TCR beta V-J rearrangement instead of whole repertoires. The greatest overlap of tumor-infiltrating Treg TCR alpha and beta sequences was observed with tumor naive CD4+ T cells, followed by blood naive CD4+ T cells. In terms of TCR gene usage, tumor memory CD4+ T cells clustered together with blood and lymph node memory CD4+ cells, as well as with lymph node naive CD4+ cells.

The sample holds a few counts of this clonotype. The specificity of this receptor is unknown. The sample holds no much larger clone one base away, and base qualities are not on file. Naive CD4+ T cells were purified with the Miltenyi Naive CD4+ T Cell Isolation kit, with Tregs depleted using CD25 microbeads. Tregs, naive and memory CD4+ T cells from tumor, blood and ipsilateral draining lymph nodes of about five breast cancer patients underwent full-length TCR alpha and beta sequencing. Mononuclear cells from lymph nodes or roughly 54 ml of peripheral blood were isolated by Ficoll density gradient centrifugation. Sorted cell populations were confirmed by FACS to exceed 90% purity. Full-length TCR variable regions were amplified by 5' RACE PCR with constant-region reverse primers, and semi-nested PCR with Nested Universal Primer A was subsequently performed. Using the ReliaPrep RNA Cell Miniprep System, total RNA was extracted, and the SMARTer RACE 5'/3' Kit was then used to reverse transcribe the RNA into 5'RACE-ready cDNA. Multiplex adaptors were used to barcode full-length TCR alpha and beta libraries, and the barcoded libraries were sequenced on an Illumina MiSeq. Turning to the authors' computational methods: Sequencing data were pooled across the five patients for each of nine subset-tissue groups and compared by unsupervised clustering of TCR gene usage. The Morisita-Horn index was used to calculate repertoire similarity, with shared sequences weighted according to their contribution to each repertoire. TCRdb trimmed public reads at Q25 via fastp, called clones via MiXCR and kept in-frame beta chains. One record per CDR3 amino acid sequence lists the most common genes and DNA. TCRdb's processing, not the authors' own work, is the source of the V and J calls. This sample comprises about 50,000 distinct CDR3 sequences, roughly 28% of them detected only once. The ten largest clonotypes hold 2% to 2.5% of the sample.

Trimming accounts for 1 base at V and 6 bases at J, while the number of junction bases matched to no gene is 14. Reading the germline V gene gives CDR1 SGHNT and CDR2 YENEEA. The CDR3 runs 18 amino acids, cysteine and phenylalanine included. CDR3 DNA only is kept here, 54 bases in frame from base 1. The chain employs TRBV11-3 and TRBJ2-3, with 9 junctional bases fitting TRBD2. The sample was naive CD4+ T cells sorted from blood. The cell subset or site label for this specimen denotes: naive CD4+ T cells, CD4+CD45RA+CD25-. The clonotype originates from a female donor with breast cancer. The sequence in DNA is TGTGCCAGCAGCTTAGGGGACAGATTAGCGGGAGTGGCTGATACGCAGTATTTT. This gives the protein CASSLGDRLAGVADTQYF.